This T cell receptor beta chain was captured by sequencing in a study of cytomegalovirus exposure and HLA in healthy donors (dated by TCRdb to the late 2010s). Notes on the research overall: In an earlier analysis of about 560 of the donors, less than 350 Gb of sequence data and 117 million unique TCR beta sequences from 180 million or so T cells were reported. About 300 gigabases of sequencing data and approximately 93 million unique TCR sequences were included in an early release covering about 600 HLA-typed donors. The genetic ancestry cluster associated with self-reported Caucasian donors included about four fifths of the roughly 400 genotyped donors. The aim of the study was to test whether cataloging public T cell receptors could identify signatures of past pathogen exposure. Using immunosequencing, the study profiled T cell repertoires from 666 subjects and related those repertoires to cytomegalovirus serostatus. Besides the first cohort of 500 to 700 subjects, a separate validation cohort made up of over a hundred different subjects was used. High-throughput TCR immunosequencing, statistical association of individual TCRs with disease status, and machine learning were combined to predict cytomegalovirus infection status. A later analysis re-examined previously published TCR beta repertoires from several hundred donors and added high-resolution HLA genotyping to investigate patterns of TCR occurrence. Rather than using new phenotypic data, the later analysis identified candidate immune exposures from TCR beta sequences and from how often those sequences occurred across donors. To decide whether each TCR beta V gene segment behaved as functional or pseudogenic, an earlier analysis of some 580 of the donors relied on high-throughput TCR beta sequencing. Alongside the repertoire data, information on donor age, sex, ethnicity and CMV serostatus was compiled. A later genetic analysis used genome-wide SNP genotypes for 398 of the 666 donors, treating that subset as a discovery cohort. All discovery cohort repertoires had been generated on a single sequencing platform. HLA typing included class I and class II loci at four-digit resolution. The number of donors typed differed by locus, with roughly 629-640 for A, B, C, DRB1 and DQB1, more than 500 for DQA1, about 610 for DPA1, and under 490 for DPB1. Four to six DR-DQ haplotypes were handled as single units for association and clustering, since linkage in the cohort was strong. Among some 400 genotyped donors of the cohort, an average of approximately 220,000 unique TCR beta nucleotide sequences was sequenced per donor, of which 15% to 20% were non-productive. The research as a whole found: A group of highly shared sequence variants was considered likely to be a technical artifact of the sequencing pipeline. According to a later analysis, parvovirus B19, influenza, CMV and Epstein-Barr virus appeared linked to several top co-occurrence clusters. A later analysis found that most CMV-associated TCR beta chains appeared HLA-restricted, with HLA associations seemingly driven largely by CMV exposure. The presence/absence analyses assumed that sequencing depth was roughly uniform across donors, and that assumption may not be true. This cohort had only TCR beta chains sequenced, and the lack of alpha or paired-chain data limited which features could be detected. Cytomegalovirus status was reported to be diagnosed by the classifier with high specificity and sensitivity in both the original and validation cohorts. In a later analysis, TCR association rates were found to vary across HLA loci, with the most associated TCRs seen for DRB1 alleles and the fewest for HLA-C alleles. Broadly in line with IMGT annotations, most TCR beta V segments showed up in productive rearrangements about 87% or about 30% of the time in an earlier analysis of about 500 of the donors. The authors suggested that the approach could potentially be extended to other disease states and immunological phenotypes. Because counts were too low, more than 15 rarely observed V segments, including chromosome 9 orphons, were left out of the earlier analysis of 587 of the donors. Linkage disequilibrium might explain the correlated functional status among segregating V segments, but an unknown experimental factor could not be excluded. In a later genetic analysis, fewer N-insertions in productive TCRs were reported among donors in an Asian-associated ancestry cluster than the roughly 700-donor mean. When HLA alleles, especially DR and DQ, strongly co-occurred, attributing TCR associations to individual alleles was difficult. Because the 87-base-pair reads could not distinguish some IMGT-functional V segments, including TRBV6-2 and TRBV6-3, those segments were excluded. The study gave a list of some 150 TCR beta chains associated with cytomegalovirus. Immune exposure information for the cohort was limited to CMV serostatus. In a later analysis, HLA-associated TCR beta chains were found to be more clonally expanded and to have lower generation probabilities than equally common non-associated chains. In a later genetic analysis, a missense DCLRE1C variant was associated with V-gene and J-gene trimming of TCR beta chains, and the association was replicated in an independent cohort. In vitro tests confirmed that a few of the cytomegalovirus-associated TCR beta chains recognize cytomegalovirus antigens. Across donors, most TCR sequences were observed very rarely, whereas some public TCRs were present in many individuals. Because some donors lacked HLA typing at each locus, the association tests relied only on the typed subset. A further reported finding was that TCR beta sequences accurately predicted the HLA-A and HLA-B alleles for most subjects in the first cohort. A later analysis associated 15,000 to 20,000 TCR beta sequences with specific HLA alleles at a false discovery rate of 0.05.

Library preparation used the immunoSEQ multiplex PCR assay. For the multiplex PCR, a mixture combining 60 forward primers for TCR Vbeta segments and 13 reverse primers for TCR Jbeta segments was used. A multiplex PCR assay on genomic DNA amplified the CDR3 region of rearranged TCR beta genes. On the Illumina HiSeq System, the amplified TCR beta libraries were sequenced as 87-base-pair reads. The authors' analysis ran thus. In a later analysis, roughly 80 million unique TCR beta chains were counted across the roughly 670 repertoires, and approximately 11 million of these chains were shared by at least two donors. Raw reads were error-corrected and collapsed into unique sequences with a nearest-neighbor algorithm that merged closely related sequences to remove PCR and sequencing errors. CDR3 sequences were aligned to IMGT reference sequences to assign V, D and J gene segments. For a sequence to be retained, a match of at least six nucleotides was required to both a V gene segment and a J gene segment. Rearrangements were called productive when the CDR3 lacked stop codons and stayed in frame with V and J; all others were non-productive. Following IMGT convention, CDR3 was defined as the stretch from the second conserved V-encoded cysteine to the conserved J-encoded phenylalanine. The earlier analysis of fewer than 700 of the donors excluded sequences that lacked an unambiguous match to a single V gene segment. In an earlier analysis of several hundred of the donors, V segments were called functional above 56.7% productive rearrangements and were called segregating when the between-donor standard deviation exceeded 5%. A statistical classification framework was built to diagnose cytomegalovirus status from the catalog of TCR beta chain sequences. In a later analysis, V and J genes were assigned by comparing TCR nucleotide sequences against IMGT/GENE-DB human TR gene sequences. In a later analysis, CDR3 sequences and most-parsimonious VDJ recombination scenarios were assigned using the TCRdist pipeline. A later analysis defined each TCR beta chain by its CDR3 amino acid sequence plus V-gene family, and excluded reads lacking a unique V-gene family. A later analysis removed several hundred highly shared, low-generation-probability nucleotide sequences to deal with suspected cross-contamination and a sequencing artifact. For each public chain, a later analysis derived a clonal expansion index from normalized ranks of inferred template counts within each repertoire. In a later analysis, generation probabilities were computed with a VDJ recombination model fitted to out-of-frame rearrangements, and the resulting probabilities were checked against IGoR. Hypergeometric tests were used in a later analysis to score TCR-TCR, TCR-HLA and TCR-CMV co-occurrence, with a repertoire-size bias correction applied to the TCR pairs. A later analysis estimated false discovery rates by permuting HLA or CMV assignments 20 times. In a later analysis, co-occurring TCRs were grouped with DBSCAN, and TCRdist sequence similarity was added when clustering was performed within HLA-allele-positive subsets. Repertoires with fewer than 30,000 or more than 120,000 public chains, plus five repertoires with anomalous nucleotide sharing, were excluded from co-occurrence clustering. Held by TCRdb, this immuneACCESS table contains in-frame sequences only and omits some clones. Under half of the omission traces to an unresolved V gene where checked; the cause of the rest is unknown. The V and J calls and clone size come from that table; D and trimming were worked out from the DNA. This sample comprises 150,000 to 200,000 clones, less than 85% of them detected only once. Clones ranked in the top ten supply around 6% of the sample.

Trimming costs V 0 bases and J 5 bases, and their ends lie 4 bases apart. The germline V gene encodes CDR1 SGHNT and CDR2 YENEEA. Spanning cysteine to phenylalanine, the CDR3 consists of 12 amino acids. The only DNA kept is the CDR3, 36 bases in frame from the first base. Details on this clone: What antigen it recognizes has not been identified. Base-call qualities are not available, and no considerably larger clone is one nucleotide away.

The cohort comprised some 680 healthy bone marrow donors. Cohort members were all nominally healthy when sampled, although unrecorded immune exposures were likely present. The donor was CMV seronegative and belonged to the group of around 350 seronegative cohort members. Each donor provided a peripheral blood sample, and peripheral blood mononuclear cells were used for TCR beta sequencing. Genomic DNA extraction from the blood cell samples was performed with the Qiagen DNeasy Blood Extraction Kit. Sequencing was performed on PBMCs. Recombination joined TRBV11-3 with TRBJ1-2, with the D gene call left open. This sequence originates from a man aged 40-49 years in good health and CMV-seronegative. The CDR3 region has the sequence CASSLDGYGYTF. The DNA reads as follows: TGTGCCAGCAGCTTAGACGGGTATGGCTACACCTTC. Extended through the reference TRBV11-3 and TRBJ1-2 proteins, this CDR3 yields the full variable domain: EAGVVQSPRYKIIEKKQPVAFWCNPISGHNTLYWYLQNLGQGPELLIRYENEEAVDDSQLPKDRFSAERLKGVDSTLKIQPAELGDSAVYLCASSLDGYGYTFGSGTRLTVV.